The text below deals with one TCR beta chain. This receptor's antigen is unknown. Read sequence stops 3 residues before the CDR3 end, and the germline J gene provides the missing end. Every participant had a single incident cervical HPV16 infection, and women with prevalent HPV16 infections were excluded. Cervical HPV DNA was detected by MY09/MY11 PCR and genotyped by dot-blot hybridization. About 14 mL of heparinized blood were centrifuged, and the buffy coat was aliquoted, frozen at -30°C, then stored at -80°C. Genomic DNA was extracted from buffy coat specimens using QIAGEN kits. Using the immunoSEQ assay, multiplex PCR amplified TCR beta CDR3 regions from an average of approximately 1.1 ug of genomic DNA per sample. The assay corrected primer bias using a complete synthetic TCR repertoire to establish an amplification baseline. Amplicons were sequenced on the Illumina platform. The authors' analysis ran thus. Error correction of the sequences involved clustering with frequency ratios plus a modified nearest-neighbor algorithm, after which the sequences were analyzed in the immunoSEQ Analyzer using IMGT gene definitions. TCR richness and evenness were averaged over 20 rarefaction repeats at each rarefaction depth, excluding samples with fewer sequences than the depth. Wilcoxon rank sum tests with FDR correction were used to compare V, D and J gene relative abundances between the groups. For the blinded duplicates, the intraclass correlation was around 95% for TCR richness and averaged roughly 79% across 70 or so gene segments. As stored in TCRdb, this immuneACCESS dataset retains in-frame rearrangements with V and J assigned. A fraction of the clones does not appear; measured against another copy, unresolved V genes explain less than half of the discrepancy, and the remainder lacks a known reason. The DNA gave D and trimming, while V, J and clone size come from that table. The data table for this sample lists about 25,000 clones. In total, the top ten clones hold about 6% of the sample.

Cut back by 4 bases and 2 bases, the V and J ends lie 17 bases apart. CDR1 and CDR2 were assigned from the germline V gene as SQVTM and ANQGSEA. Inclusive of the bounding cysteine and phenylalanine, the CDR3 is 15 residues long. The 36 bases shown cover part of the CDR3, and their frame starts at base 1. These data originate in a study of T cells in women clearing cervical HPV infection (dated by TCRdb to the late 2010s). The study in broad terms: The cases were some 25 women with histologically confirmed HPV16-related CIN3 or worse, and 2 of these cases were invasive cancers. As quality controls, five blinded duplicates were added to each group, bringing the total to about 60 samples made up of approximately 50 participants and ten or so replicates. A median age of approximately 30 years was observed in cases versus over 37 in controls, and no significant differences in baseline characteristics were found. Cases were matched to controls by age within five years and by the year the sample was collected. The exploratory proof-of-principle case-control study was nested within the Guanacaste HPV Natural History Study in Costa Rica and compared TCR repertoires across cervical HPV16 outcomes. Blood from cases was collected at the visit where the lesion was first found, while blood from controls was collected once the infection could no longer be detected. Among cases, blood sampling came a median of about 150 days after lesion detection, with an interquartile range of roughly 85 to 200 days. Since only a few of the women had HLA typing available, the possibility that HLA type was acting as a confounder could not be ruled out. Controls were 20 to 30 women whose single incident HPV16 infection cleared within 12 months without precancer or cancer developing. In the parent cohort, 8,500 to 12,000 women aged 18 or older were enrolled in Guanacaste, Costa Rica, during about 1992 to 1994 and were followed for roughly seven years. What the study reported, not specific to this receptor: Cases had lower TRBV6-7 relative abundance than controls (0.11% versus 0.16%; Bonferroni P = 0.0008). The cross-sectional design could not show whether associations preceded infection or resulted from it; effector/memory subsets and HPV-specific T cells were not isolated. Significantly higher TCR repertoire richness was observed in CIN3+ cases than in controls across sequencing depths, whereas no difference in evenness was found. By combining richness with V gene abundances, random forest classifiers separated cases from controls with an estimated AUC of about 0.82. Because the number of T cells in each sample was unknown, differences in richness could reflect differing T-cell content rather than repertoire biology.

Sequencing was performed on blood buffy coat. This TCR came from a woman aged 18 to 75 with a cervical HPV16 infection that either progressed to CIN3+ or cleared (not recorded which). The chain joins TRBV29-1 to TRBJ1-2; TRBD1 is possibly the D segment (5 matching bases). The CDR3 in this case is CSVGRWSQGNYGYTF. The sequenced CDR3 bases are TGCAGCGTTGGGAGGTGGTCCCAGGGCAACTATGGC. With the portions outside the CDR3 filled from the reference TRBV29-1 and TRBJ1-2 genes, the complete variable region becomes SAVISQKPSRDICQRGTSLTIQCQVDSQVTMMFWYRQQPGQSLTLIATANQGSEATYESGFVIDKFPISRPNLTFSTLTVSNMSPEDSSIYLCSVGRWSQGNYGYTFGSGTRLTVV.